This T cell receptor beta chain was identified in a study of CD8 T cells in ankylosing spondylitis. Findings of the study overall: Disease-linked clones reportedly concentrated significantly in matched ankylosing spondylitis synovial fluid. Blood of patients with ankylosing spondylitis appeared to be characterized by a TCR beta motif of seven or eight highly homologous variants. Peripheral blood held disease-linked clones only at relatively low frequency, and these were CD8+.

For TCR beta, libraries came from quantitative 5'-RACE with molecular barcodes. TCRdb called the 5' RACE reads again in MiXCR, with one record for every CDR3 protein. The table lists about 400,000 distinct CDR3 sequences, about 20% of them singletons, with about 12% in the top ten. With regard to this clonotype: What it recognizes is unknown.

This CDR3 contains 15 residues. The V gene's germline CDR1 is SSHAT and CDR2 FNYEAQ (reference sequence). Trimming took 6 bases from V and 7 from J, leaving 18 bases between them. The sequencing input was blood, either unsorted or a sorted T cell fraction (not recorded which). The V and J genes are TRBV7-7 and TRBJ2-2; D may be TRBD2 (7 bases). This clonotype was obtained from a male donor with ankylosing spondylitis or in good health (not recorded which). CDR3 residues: CASREGGEMVGELFF. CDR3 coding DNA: TGTGCCAGCAGAGAAGGGGGGGAGATGGTCGGGGAGCTGTTTTTT.